The rows below give T cell receptor beta chains drawn from one sample of a study of blood T cell repertoires in COVID-19. Assay: immunoSEQ multiplex PCR; the TCRdb copy retains only in-frame clones and omits some. The sample consists of 100,000 to 150,000 clones, more than 75% of them appearing once. Material for sequencing was peripheral blood. The receptors originated from a woman aged 55-70 years with acute or convalescent COVID-19. Both conserved end residues are part of each CDR3. D genes are given only for firm matches. A clone size is listed for some rows: how often the clone was seen (once, few, many), or a class if it is expanded.

V gene,clone size,J gene,D gene,CDR3 DNA,CDR3 protein
TRBV2,NA,TRBJ1-5,NA,TGTGCCAGCAGTGAAAAACGACAAAGCAATCAGCCCCAGCATTTT,CASSEKRQSNQPQHF
TRBV28,NA,TRBJ1-5,NA,TGTGCCAGCAGCATAGGGGGGGGCTCGTTTCAGCCCCAGCATTTT,CASSIGGGSFQPQHF
TRBV28,NA,TRBJ1-5,NA,TGTGCCAGCAGCCCACAGGGTTGGAGCAATCAGCCCCAGCATTTT,CASSPQGWSNQPQHF
TRBV28,few,TRBJ1-1,NA,TGTGCCACCACCGAGCGGGGCGCGGGAACTGAAGCTTTCTTT,CATTERGAGTEAFF
TRBV4-1,NA,TRBJ1-5,NA,TGCGCCAGCAGCCAAAGTGACAGTAGCAATCAGCCCCAGCATTTT,CASSQSDSSNQPQHF
TRBV14,NA,TRBJ2-1,TRBD2,TGTGCCAGCAGCACCGGAGATTCGGGACTAGGCTACAATGAGCAGTTCTTC,CASSTGDSGLGYNEQFF
TRBV11-2,NA,TRBJ2-7,NA,TGTGCCAGCAGCACCTCAGGGGCCTACGAGCAGTACTTC,CASSTSGAYEQYF
TRBV5-1,once,TRBJ2-2,TRBD2,TGCGCCAGCAGCCCGAGGACTAGCGGTCTCCTGGTCACCGGGGAGCTGTTTTTT,CASSPRTSGLLVTGELFF
TRBV6-5,NA,TRBJ2-3,TRBD2,TGTGCCAGCAGTTCCGCCGGGACTAGTCAGTATTTT,CASSSAGTSQYF
TRBV19,NA,TRBJ2-1,TRBD2,TGTGCCAGTAGTCCCCGACTAGCGGGAGACAAGGAGCAGTTCTTC,CASSPRLAGDKEQFF
TRBV3-1/TRBV3-2,NA,TRBJ1-2,NA,TGTGCCAGCAGCCAAGAGCAGGGGCGGGGCTACACCTTC,CASSQEQGRGYTF
TRBV28,once,TRBJ1-1,TRBD1,TGTGCCAGCAGTTTATCCAGGACAGGGAATAACGTAGCAACGGGGACTGAAGCTTTCTTT,CASSLSRTGNNVATGTEAFF
TRBV19,NA,TRBJ2-1,TRBD2,TGTGCCAGTACGCAGCGGGAGACTAGTGAGCAGTTCTTC,CASTQRETSEQFF
TRBV6-5,NA,TRBJ1-1,NA,TGTGCCAGCACTTCCGCAGGGATTTCGAACACTGAAGCTTTCTTT,CASTSAGISNTEAFF
TRBV5-1,NA,TRBJ1-5,TRBD1,TGCGCCAGCAGCTCGACAGGGTCCAGCAATCAGCCCCAGCATTTT,CASSSTGSSNQPQHF
TRBV28,NA,TRBJ1-2,NA,TGTGCCAGCACCACGACTGTAGCCTATGGCTACACCTTC,CASTTTVAYGYTF
TRBV10-3,NA,TRBJ1-5,NA,TGTGCCATCAGTGGTGACGGTCGGGGCAATCAGCCCCAGCATTTT,CAISGDGRGNQPQHF
TRBV2,NA,TRBJ2-5,NA,TGTGCCAGCAGTGATGGTCGGTGGCAAGAGACCCAGTACTTC,CASSDGRWQETQYF
TRBV30,NA,TRBJ2-3,TRBD2,TGTGCCTGGAGTTCCCGAAATATTCGGGAGGCCGGAGATACGCAGTATTTT,CAWSSRNIREAGDTQYF
TRBV25-1,NA,TRBJ1-2,NA,TGTGCCAGCAGTGCGGCGGGGGGCTACACCTTC,CASSAAGGYTF
TRBV30,NA,TRBJ1-2,TRBD1,TGTGCCTGGTGGACAGGGGTGCGACATGGCTACACCTTC,CAWWTGVRHGYTF
TRBV5-1,NA,TRBJ1-2,NA,TGCGCCAGCAGACCCGCAGGGTCAGACTATGGCTACACCTTC,CASRPAGSDYGYTF
TRBV7-9,NA,TRBJ2-1,NA,TGTGCCAGCAGCCCTTACAATGAGCAGTTCTTC,CASSPYNEQFF
TRBV6-5,NA,TRBJ2-1,TRBD1,TGTGCCAGCAGTTACTCCCCCAGGGACAGACTCCATGAGCAGTTCTTC,CASSYSPRDRLHEQFF
TRBV5-5,NA,TRBJ2-7,NA,TGTGCCAGCAGCCGGGGATCCTCCTACGAGCAGTACTTC,CASSRGSSYEQYF
TRBV9,NA,TRBJ2-5,TRBD1,TGTGCCAGCAGCGTAGGGGACAGGGGGTCTCGGGAGACCCAGTACTTC,CASSVGDRGSRETQYF